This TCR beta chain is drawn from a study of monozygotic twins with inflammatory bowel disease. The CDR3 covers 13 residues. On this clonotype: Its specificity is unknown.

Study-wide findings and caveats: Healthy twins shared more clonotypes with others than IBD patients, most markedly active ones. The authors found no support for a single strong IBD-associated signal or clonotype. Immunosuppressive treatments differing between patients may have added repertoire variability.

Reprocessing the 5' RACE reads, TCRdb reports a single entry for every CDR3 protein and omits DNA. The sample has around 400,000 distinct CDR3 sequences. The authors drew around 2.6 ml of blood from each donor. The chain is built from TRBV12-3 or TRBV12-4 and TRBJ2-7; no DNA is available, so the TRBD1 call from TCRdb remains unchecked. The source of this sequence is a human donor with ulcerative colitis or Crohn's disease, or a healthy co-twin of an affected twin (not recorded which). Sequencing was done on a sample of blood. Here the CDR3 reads CASSYGRGYEQYF.